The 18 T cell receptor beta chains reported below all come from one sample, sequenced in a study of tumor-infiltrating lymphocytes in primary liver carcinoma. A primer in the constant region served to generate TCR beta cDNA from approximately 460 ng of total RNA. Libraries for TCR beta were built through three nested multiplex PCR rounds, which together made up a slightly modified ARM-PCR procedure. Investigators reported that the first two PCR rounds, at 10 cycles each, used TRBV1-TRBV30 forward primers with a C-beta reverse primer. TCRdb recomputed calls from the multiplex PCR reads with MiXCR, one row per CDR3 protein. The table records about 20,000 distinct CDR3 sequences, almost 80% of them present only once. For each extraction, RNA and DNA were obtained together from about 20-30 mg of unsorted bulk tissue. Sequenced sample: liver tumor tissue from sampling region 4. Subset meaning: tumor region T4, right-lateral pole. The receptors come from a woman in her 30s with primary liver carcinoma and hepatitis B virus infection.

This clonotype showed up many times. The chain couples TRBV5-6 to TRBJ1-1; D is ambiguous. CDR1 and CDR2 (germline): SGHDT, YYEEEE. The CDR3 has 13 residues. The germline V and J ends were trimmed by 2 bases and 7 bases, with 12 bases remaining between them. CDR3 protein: CASSFVGAIEAFF. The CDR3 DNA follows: TGTGCCAGCAGCTTCGTCGGCGCCATTGAAGCTTTCTTT.

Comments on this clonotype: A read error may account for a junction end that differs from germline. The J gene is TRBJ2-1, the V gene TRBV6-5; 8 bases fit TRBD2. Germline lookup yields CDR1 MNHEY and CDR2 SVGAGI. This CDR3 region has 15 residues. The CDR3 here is CASSLTSVSYNEQFF. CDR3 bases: TGTGCCAGCAGTTTGACTAGCGTGTCCTATAATGAGCAGTTCTTC.

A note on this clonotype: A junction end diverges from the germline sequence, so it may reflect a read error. The CDR3 here is CTSSLQWGDTHYF. CDR3 in DNA: TGTACCAGCAGCCTACAGTGGGGAGATACACATTATTTT. The chain links TRBV11-2 to TRBJ2-3; a weak D match, TRBD2 (5 bases). The CDR3 consists of 13 residues. Looked up from germline, CDR1 is SGHAT and CDR2 is FQNNGV.

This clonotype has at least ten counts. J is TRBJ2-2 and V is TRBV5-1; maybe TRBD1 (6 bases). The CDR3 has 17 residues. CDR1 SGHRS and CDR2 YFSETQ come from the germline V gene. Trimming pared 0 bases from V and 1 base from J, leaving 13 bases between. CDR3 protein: CASSLGHRDKNTGELFF. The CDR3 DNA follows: TGCGCCAGCAGCTTGGGGCACAGGGACAAGAACACCGGGGAGCTGTTTTTT.

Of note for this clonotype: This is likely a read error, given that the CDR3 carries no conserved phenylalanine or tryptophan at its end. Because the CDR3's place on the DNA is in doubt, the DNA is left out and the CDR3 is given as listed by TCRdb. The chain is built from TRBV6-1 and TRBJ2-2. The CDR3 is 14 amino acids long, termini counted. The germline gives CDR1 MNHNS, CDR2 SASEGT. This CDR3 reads CVSMKRRDTGELFI.

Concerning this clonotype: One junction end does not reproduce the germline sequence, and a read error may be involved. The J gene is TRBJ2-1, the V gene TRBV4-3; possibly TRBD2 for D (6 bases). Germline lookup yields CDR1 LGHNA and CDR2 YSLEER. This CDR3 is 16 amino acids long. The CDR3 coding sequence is TGCTCCAGCAGCCAAGATGCGGGAAGCTCCTACAATGAGCGGTTGTTC. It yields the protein CSSSQDAGSSYNERLF.

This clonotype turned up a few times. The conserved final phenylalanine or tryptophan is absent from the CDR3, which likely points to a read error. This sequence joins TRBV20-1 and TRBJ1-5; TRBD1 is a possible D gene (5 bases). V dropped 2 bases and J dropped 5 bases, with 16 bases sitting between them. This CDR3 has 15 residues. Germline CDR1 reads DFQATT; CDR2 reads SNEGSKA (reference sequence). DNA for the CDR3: TGCAGTGCTAGAAACCCTTCGTGGGGGGATCAGCCCCAGCATTAT. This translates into CSARNPSWGDQPQHY.

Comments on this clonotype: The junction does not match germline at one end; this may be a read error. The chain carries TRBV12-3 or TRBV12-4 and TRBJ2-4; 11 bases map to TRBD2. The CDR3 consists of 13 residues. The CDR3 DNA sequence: TGTGCCAGCAGCTTAGCGGGGGGGTTCACTCAGTACTTC. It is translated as CASSLAGGFTQYF.

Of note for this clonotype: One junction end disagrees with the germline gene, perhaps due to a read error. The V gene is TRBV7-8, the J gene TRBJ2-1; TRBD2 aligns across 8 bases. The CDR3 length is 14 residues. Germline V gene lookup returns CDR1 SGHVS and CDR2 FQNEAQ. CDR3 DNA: TGTGCCAGCAGAGAGCGGGAGCTCTATAATGACCAGTTCTTC. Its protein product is CASRERELYNDQFF.

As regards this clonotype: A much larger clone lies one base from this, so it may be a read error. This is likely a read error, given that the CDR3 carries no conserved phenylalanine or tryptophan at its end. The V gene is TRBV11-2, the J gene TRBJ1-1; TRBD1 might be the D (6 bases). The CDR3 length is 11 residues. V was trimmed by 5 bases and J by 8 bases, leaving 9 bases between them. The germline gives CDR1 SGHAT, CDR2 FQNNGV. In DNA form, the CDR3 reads TGTGCCAGCAGCCCCGGGACAGAAGCTTTCATT. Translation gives CASSPGTEAFI.

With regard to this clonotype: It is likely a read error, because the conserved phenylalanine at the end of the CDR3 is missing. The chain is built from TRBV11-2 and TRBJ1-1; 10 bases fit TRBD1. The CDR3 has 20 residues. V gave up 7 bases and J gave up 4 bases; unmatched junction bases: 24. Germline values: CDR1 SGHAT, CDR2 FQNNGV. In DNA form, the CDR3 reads TGTGCCAGCAACGCTCGTGACAGGGGGCGCAAGTGGTGGAGTAGCACTGAAGCTTTCTAT. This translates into CASNARDRGRKWWSSTEAFY.

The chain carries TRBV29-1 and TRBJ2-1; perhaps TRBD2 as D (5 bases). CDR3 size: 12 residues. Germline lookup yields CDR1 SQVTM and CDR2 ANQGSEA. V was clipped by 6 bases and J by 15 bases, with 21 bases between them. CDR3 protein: CSVVEWECRTFF. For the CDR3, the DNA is TGCAGCGTAGTGGAGTGGGAGTGCCGAACGTTCTTC.

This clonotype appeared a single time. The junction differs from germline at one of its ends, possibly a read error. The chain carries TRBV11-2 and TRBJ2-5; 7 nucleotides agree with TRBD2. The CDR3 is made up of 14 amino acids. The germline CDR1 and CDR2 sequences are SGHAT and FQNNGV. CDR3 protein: CVSSSPGSWEGHYF. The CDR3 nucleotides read TGTGTCAGCAGCTCCCCGGGGAGCTGGGAGGGCCATTACTTC.

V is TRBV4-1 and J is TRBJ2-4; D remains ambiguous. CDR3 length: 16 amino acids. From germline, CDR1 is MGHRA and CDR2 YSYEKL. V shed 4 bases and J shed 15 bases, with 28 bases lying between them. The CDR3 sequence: CASSLVMNRDMSKWYF. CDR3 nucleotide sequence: TGCGCCAGCAGCCTAGTGATGAATAGGGATATGAGCAAGTGGTACTTC.

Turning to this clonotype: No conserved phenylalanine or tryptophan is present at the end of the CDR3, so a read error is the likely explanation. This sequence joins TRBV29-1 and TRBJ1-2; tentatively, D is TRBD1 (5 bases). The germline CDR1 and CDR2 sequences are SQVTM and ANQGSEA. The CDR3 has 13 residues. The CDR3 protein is CCVTPWTGEGYTV. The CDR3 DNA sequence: TGCTGCGTTACGCCTTGGACGGGGGAAGGCTACACCGTC.

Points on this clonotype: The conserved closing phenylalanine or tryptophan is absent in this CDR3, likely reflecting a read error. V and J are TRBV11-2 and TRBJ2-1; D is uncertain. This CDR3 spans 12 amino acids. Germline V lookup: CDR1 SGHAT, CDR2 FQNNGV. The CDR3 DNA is TGTGACAGCAACTTTCTTAATGGTGAGCAGTTCTCC. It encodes CDSNFLNGEQFS.

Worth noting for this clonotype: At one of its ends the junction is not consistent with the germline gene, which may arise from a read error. The CDR3 DNA reads as TGCACCAGCAGTTGGAACGGGGATGCTGAAGCTTTCTTT. This sequence encodes CTSSWNGDAEAFF. The chain joins TRBV6-5 to TRBJ1-1, with D hard to call. CDR1 and CDR2 from the germline V gene are MNHEY and SVGAGI. The CDR3 spans 13 residues.

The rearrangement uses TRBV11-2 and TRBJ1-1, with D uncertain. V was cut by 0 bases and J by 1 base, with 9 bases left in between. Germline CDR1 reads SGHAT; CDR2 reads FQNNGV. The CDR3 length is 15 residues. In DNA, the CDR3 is TGTGCCAGCAGCTTAGATCGCCTACCGAACACTGAAGCTTTCTTT. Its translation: CASSLDRLPNTEAFF.